Each of the 4 T cell receptor beta chains below was sequenced from the same sample in a study of blood T cell repertoires in COVID-19. Assay: immunoSEQ multiplex PCR; the TCRdb copy retains only in-frame clones and omits some. The sample consists of 150,000 or so clones, around four fifths of them appearing once. The material sequenced was PBMCs or T cells enriched from blood (not recorded which). All receptors derive from an older woman who had recovered from COVID-19.

The rearrangement joins TRBV5-1 to TRBJ2-3; 8 nucleotides agree with TRBD1. Germline V gene lookup returns CDR1 SGHRS and CDR2 YFSETQ. The V gene end was trimmed by 0 bases and the J gene end by 3 bases; junction bases not matched to a gene: 6. The CDR3 extends over 16 amino acids. CDR3 bases: TGCGCCAGCAGCTTGGTCCAGGGGGCCAAGACAGATACGCAGTATTTT. Residues: CASSLVQGAKTDTQYF.

Concerning this clone itself: At one of its ends the junction is not consistent with the germline gene, which may arise from a read error. This chain links TRBV9 with TRBJ2-5, with D perhaps matching TRBD2 (5 bases). The germline CDR1 and CDR2 sequences are SGDLS and YYNGEE. The CDR3 length is 15 residues. DNA for the CDR3: TGTGCCAGCAGCCCACTCAGCGGCCCCCAAGGGACCCAGTACTTC. Translated, it gives CASSPLSGPQGTQYF.

This sequence joins TRBV6-5 and TRBJ2-1, with 7 nucleotides matching TRBD1. The CDR3 extends over 14 amino acids. V dropped 7 bases and J dropped 6; count of bases not matched to a gene: 9. CDR1 and CDR2 from the germline V gene are MNHEY and SVGAGI. The CDR3 bases are TGTGCCAGCAACTGGTCGGACAGGAGCAATGAGCAGTTCTTC. This translates into CASNWSDRSNEQFF.

The table lists this clone with a few counts. The chain employs TRBV9 and TRBJ2-2, with D possibly TRBD2 on 5 matching bases. The CDR3 runs 16 residues. Looked up from germline, CDR1 is SGDLS and CDR2 is YYNGEE. V lost 0 bases and J lost 3, with 12 bases in between. The CDR3 sequence is CASSVGGGSHTGELFF. CDR3 nucleotide sequence: TGTGCCAGCAGCGTAGGGGGTGGGAGTCACACCGGGGAGCTGTTTTTT.